The T cell receptor (beta chain) described here comes from a study of T cells in Graves' hyperthyroidism and ophthalmopathy (dated by TCRdb to between 2017 and 2020). About the investigation overall: A discovery cohort of around 98 patients, approximately 45 with Graves' ophthalmopathy and over 55 with stable Graves' hyperthyroidism, was used to find distinguishing TCR V-J signatures. Whether ophthalmopathy could be predicted prospectively was tested in an independent validation cohort made up of roughly 19 hyperthyroidism patients plus 17 patients who later progressed to ophthalmopathy. The study also compared thyroid tissue and blood T-cell repertoires from roughly six Graves' hyperthyroidism patients. Once sampling was done, hyperthyroidism patients were given methimazole at a starting dose of 30 mg daily, whereas ophthalmopathy patients were given high-dose intravenous methylprednisolone. According to the paper, TCR Vbeta CDR3 sequencing was carried out on around 140 peripheral blood samples, which came from over 40 ophthalmopathy, fewer than 80 hyperthyroidism and approximately 17 progressor patients. The 75 to 100 discovery patients were randomly divided into training and test sets at a 7:3 ratio.

Broader findings and caveats from the paper: In validation, progression to ophthalmopathy was predicted by the model with 65% to 71% sensitivity and nearly 75% specificity, a median of 6.5 months before onset. Blood samples also contained most of the expanded thyroid clonotypes (frequency above 0.001), which suggests that blood repertoires may reflect thyroid immune responses. A model built on a 13 V-J signature distinguished ophthalmopathy from stable hyperthyroidism, reaching over 85% sensitivity and around 81% specificity in cross-validation and 80%/75% in testing. Sample size was not statistically predetermined, and investigators were not blinded to group allocation.

This clonotype was seen more than once but under ten times. It lacks a known antigen. Base qualities are not at hand, and no much larger clone is one base apart. The CDR3 measures 14 amino acids from cysteine to phenylalanine. CDR3 DNA only is kept here, 42 bases in frame from base 1. V is pared back by 5 bases and J by 3 bases, with 13 bases lying between the germline termini. The CDR1 and CDR2 encoded by the germline V gene (reference sequence) are SGHAT and FQDESV. The TCR beta CDR3 regions were amplified from the RNA transcripts. For the first round of RT-PCR on the TCR CDR3, the HTBI primer set was used together with the Qiagen OneStep RT-PCR kit. The libraries were constructed in a second round of multiplex PCR and then size-selected and purified. Libraries were sequenced paired-end with 100 bp reads on an Illumina HiSeq2000. In the original analysis: SOAPnuke was used to process the raw data, with reads discarded if the reads contained adapters or uncalled bases, had a mean Phred below 15, or lacked an exact constant-primer or identifier match. COPE v1.2.5 was used to merge the high-quality paired reads, and each unique nucleotide sequence was defined as a clonotype. MiTCR v1.1 was used to align clonotypes to the IMGT TRBV, TRBD and TRBJ reference segments. Only V-J combinations with frequency above 0.0001, covering 99.2% of repertoires, were analysed. The TCS score was defined as F50 (clonal expansion) divided by E x V (chaos), with BLOSUM62-based TCRdist calculated between CDR3 peptides within each V-J. Welch's t-statistics and random forest reduced roughly 500 V-J features to roughly 13, which were used in a naive Bayes classifier (R e1071). Thyroid-blood repertoire similarity was quantified with the Morisita-Horn index. TCRdb trimmed the raw reads at Q25, called clones with MiXCR and kept productive beta chains. One record per CDR3 amino acid sequence lists the most common genes and DNA. The V and J calls were not made by the authors but by TCRdb's processing. The sample table records around 660,000 distinct CDR3 sequences; about 45% of these occur just once. Less than 9% of the sample goes to the ten largest clones.

Patients with uncontrolled infections, other autoimmune diseases, pregnancy or lactation were excluded. Diagnoses were established on the basis of clinical symptoms, serum thyroxine and TRAb, thyroid ultrasound, and orbital computed tomography. Total RNA was extracted using Trizol reagent, and RNA quality was assessed on an Agilent 2100 Bioanalyzer. Specimen: peripheral blood or thyroid tissue (not recorded which). The chain is assembled from TRBV11-1 and TRBJ2-5, with the identity of the D gene unclear. The TCR sequence derives from an adult man with Graves' disease, either hyperthyroidism or ophthalmopathy (not recorded which). The CDR3 reads as follows: CASSQERGEETQYF. The DNA sequence is as follows: TGTGCCAGCAGCCAAGAACGAGGAGAAGAGACCCAGTACTTC.